This T cell receptor beta chain was documented in a study of cytomegalovirus exposure and HLA in healthy donors. The PCR employed 60 Vbeta primers together with 13 Jbeta primers. The repertoire was sequenced with immunoSEQ multiplex PCR; TCRdb's copy has only in-frame clones and lacks some. The sample consists of approximately 44,000 clones, more than 65% of them appearing once. Germline values: CDR1 SGHDN, CDR2 FVKESK. The CDR3 has 15 residues. Between the trimmed V and J ends, which lost 1 base and 5 bases, there was a span of 14 bases. As regards this clone: Its antigen is not known.

Overall study results and limits: The study recorded about 160 TCR beta chains that were cytomegalovirus-associated. A prior analysis recorded that most TCR beta V segments were productive about 90% or about 30% of the time.

The chain is built from TRBV14 and TRBJ1-1; D gene unclear. Sequenced sample: PBMCs. The receptor comes from a man aged 50 to 59 in good health and CMV-seronegative. CDR3 nucleotides: TGTGCCAGCAGCCAAGGGTGGGAGGGAAGGACTGAAGCTTTCTTT. Translated: CASSQGWEGRTEAFF. Full variable domain (missing parts from reference TRBV14 and TRBJ1-1): EAGVTQFPSHSVIEKGQTVTLRCDPISGHDNLYWYRRVMGKEIKFLLHFVKESKQDESGMPNNRFLAERTGGTYSTLKVQPAELEDSGVYFCASSQGWEGRTEAFFGQGTRLTVV.